These 3 T cell receptor beta chains were all obtained from the same sample, sequenced in a study of CD8+CD57+ T cells in acquired aplastic anemia. TCR beta VDJ and CDR3 were profiled, and genomic DNA was the template. MiXCR, run by TCRdb on the reads, gives a single entry per CDR3 protein. In the table there are 150,000 to 200,000 distinct CDR3 sequences, about 60% of which are singletons. The sequenced material came from sorted CD4+, CD8+, or CD8+CD57+ T cells (not recorded which) from PBMCs. The receptors here all came from a human donor in good health.

This clonotype was detected once. A much larger clone sits a single nucleotide away, making a read error possible. The rearrangement links TRBV3-1 to TRBJ2-7; D possibly matches TRBD1 or TRBD2 (5 bases each). The CDR3 has 14 residues. The germline V gene encodes CDR1 LGHDT and CDR2 YNNKEL (reference sequence). The CDR3 reads CASSPGIRGYGQYF. The CDR3 DNA sequence: TGTGCCAGCAGTCCAGGGATACGGGGCTACGGGCAGTACTTC.

The table lists this clonotype with a few counts. V usage is TRBV24-1 and J usage is TRBJ2-7; 9 nucleotides align to TRBD1. The CDR3 is 13 residues long. V was pared by 5 bases and J by 8 bases, with 6 bases of the junction left unmatched. The V gene's germline CDR1 is KGHDR and CDR2 SFDVKD. DNA of the CDR3: TGTGCCACCAGTGTGGGACAGGGAAATAAGCAGTACTTC. This gives the protein CATSVGQGNKQYF.

The rearrangement uses TRBV7-9 and TRBJ2-7; D ambiguous. Germline values: CDR1 SEHNR, CDR2 FQNEAQ (reference sequence). V shed 3 bases and J shed 6 bases, with 12 bases lying between them. This CDR3 contains 13 residues. The CDR3 region is CASSLSTAVEQYF. CDR3 in DNA: TGTGCCAGCAGCTTGAGCACCGCAGTCGAGCAGTACTTC.